What follows are 21 T cell receptor beta chains derived from one specimen sequenced in a study of OX40 agonist ivuxolimab in advanced cancers. Using immunoSEQ multiplex PCR, the repertoire was profiled, and TCRdb retains in-frame clones only, with some absent. This sample carries about 80,000 clones, about 90% of them seen once, and the ten largest clones take over 8.5%. The sequenced sample was CD4+ or CD8+ T cells sorted from blood, obtained in a trial of the OX40 agonist ivuxolimab. Source of these receptors: an adult with an advanced solid tumor such as melanoma, head and neck, liver or kidney cancer.

The rearrangement joins TRBV7-9 to TRBJ1-1; D is undetermined. V lost 3 bases, J lost 8 bases, and 10 bases lay in between. CDR3 size: 12 residues. Germline loops: CDR1 SEHNR, CDR2 FQNEAQ (reference sequence). In DNA, the CDR3 is TGTGCCAGCAGCTTCCCGGGCCCAGAAGCTTTCTTT. Protein product: CASSFPGPEAFF.

V and J are TRBV4-2 and TRBJ2-1; D call uncertain. The CDR3 runs to 12 residues. Trimming removed 0 bases at V and 8 bases at J, with 5 bases between. In germline, CDR1 is LGHNA, CDR2 YNFKEQ. CDR3 amino acids: CASSQDLHEQFF. As DNA, the CDR3 is TGTGCCAGCAGCCAAGATCTCCATGAGCAGTTCTTC.

This chain uses TRBV6-6 with TRBJ1-1; D remains unclear. The V gene's germline CDR1 is MNHNY and CDR2 SVGAGI (reference sequence). The CDR3 runs 11 residues. With 2 bases removed from V and 7 bases from J, the gap between germline ends came to 5 bases. The CDR3 nucleotides read TGTGCCAGCAGTTACGGGGTTGAAGCTTTCTTT. Translating it yields CASSYGVEAFF.

The chain employs TRBV11-2 and TRBJ1-2; D is perhaps TRBD1 (5 bases). Looked up from germline, CDR1 is SGHAT and CDR2 is FQNNGV. This CDR3 is built from 12 residues. Trimming pared 2 bases from V and 8 bases from J, leaving 9 bases between. In DNA, the CDR3 is TGTGCCAGCAGCTTAAGCAGGGAAGGCTACACCTTC. This codes for CASSLSREGYTF.

V gene TRBV4-1 combines with J gene TRBJ2-7; possibly TRBD1 or TRBD2 for D (5 bases each). V shed 1 base and J shed 2 bases, with 12 bases lying between them. This CDR3 spans 15 amino acids. Germline CDR1 reads MGHRA; CDR2 reads YSYEKL. The chain's CDR3 is CASSQVRGPTYEQYF. The CDR3 DNA follows: TGCGCCAGCAGCCAAGTCCGGGGCCCCACCTACGAGCAGTACTTC.

The chain couples TRBV4-1 to TRBJ1-1; 8 bases line up with TRBD1. The CDR3 length is 19 residues. Trimming at V came to 1 base and at J to 2 bases, leaving 15 bases not matched to a gene. Germline V gene sequence: CDR1 MGHRA, CDR2 YSYEKL. CDR3 sequence: CASSQAPSKWTGRNTEAFF. For the CDR3, the DNA is TGCGCCAGCAGCCAAGCCCCTAGTAAGTGGACAGGGCGAAACACTGAAGCTTTCTTT.

V and J are TRBV21-1 and TRBJ1-1. TRBV21-1 is a known pseudogene. There are 14 residues in the CDR3. The CDR3 protein is CASSKRDRNTEAFF. For the CDR3, the DNA is TGTGCCAGCAGCAAACGGGACCGGAACACTGAAGCTTTCTTT.

The gene calls are TRBV7-9 and TRBJ2-7; weak D call: TRBD1 (6 bases). The V gene lost 5 bases and the J gene lost 3 bases, with 11 bases spanning the gap. This CDR3 is 13 amino acids long. Per the germline V gene, CDR1 is SEHNR and CDR2 is FQNEAQ (reference sequence). This CDR3 is CASSARDNYEQYF. The CDR3, as DNA: TGTGCCAGCAGCGCCCGGGACAACTACGAGCAGTACTTC.

This rearrangement joins TRBV27 to TRBJ2-7; possible D gene TRBD2, 6 bases. The length of the CDR3 is 14 residues. Germline V gene lookup returns CDR1 MNHEY and CDR2 SMNVEV (reference sequence). V lost 5 bases to trimming and J lost 7 bases, with 18 bases between them. DNA for the CDR3: TGTGCCAGCAGTCCATGGGACTCTCGAGGGGAGCAGTACTTC. Its translation is CASSPWDSRGEQYF.

This chain uses TRBV19 with TRBJ2-7; tentative D call: TRBD2 (6 bases). With 2 bases removed from V and 7 bases from J, the gap between germline ends came to 12 bases. This CDR3 comprises 13 residues. CDR1 and CDR2 from the germline V gene are LNHDA and SQIVND (reference sequence). In DNA form, the CDR3 reads TGTGCCAGTAGTATATCGGCCGGGAGAGAGCAGTACTTC. Translating it yields CASSISAGREQYF.

This chain connects TRBV6-5 to TRBJ2-3; 10 bases align to TRBD2. Trimming cost V 5 bases and J 6 bases; bases outside gene matches: 5. There are 14 residues in the CDR3. Germline lookup yields CDR1 MNHEY and CDR2 SVGAGI. CDR3 DNA: TGTGCCAGCAGTACCGGACTAGCGGCCGATACGCAGTATTTT. This gives the protein CASSTGLAADTQYF.

The V gene is TRBV25-1, the J gene TRBJ1-2; TRBD1 matches at 9 bases. Looked up from germline, CDR1 is MGHDK and CDR2 is SYGVNS. The CDR3 sequence is 15 residues long. Losses at the gene ends were 4 bases for V and 3 bases for J; bases not matched to a gene: 6. CDR3 protein: CASSAGQGSYYGYTF. The CDR3 region has the DNA TGTGCCAGCAGTGCTGGACAGGGGAGTTACTATGGCTACACCTTC.

This clone was seen just once. The J gene is TRBJ1-1, the V gene TRBV4-3; D uncertain. Looked up from germline, CDR1 is LGHNA and CDR2 is YSLEER. Between the trimmed V and J ends, which lost 0 bases and 0 bases, there was a span of 8 bases. This CDR3 region has 15 residues. The chain's CDR3 is CASSQEQYMNTEAFF. The CDR3 DNA follows: TGCGCCAGCAGCCAAGAGCAGTACATGAACACTGAAGCTTTCTTT.

A note on this clone: Other DNA sequences from this sample encode an identical CDR3 as well. The CDR3 DNA sequence: TGTGCCAGCAGCTTAGGAGGTGGCTCCTACAATGAGCAGTTCTTC. It codes for CASSLGGGSYNEQFF. The rearrangement uses TRBV7-9 and TRBJ2-1; no clear D. V shed 1 base and J shed 0 bases, with 7 bases lying between them. The germline V gene has CDR1 SEHNR and CDR2 FQNEAQ (reference sequence). This CDR3 comprises 15 residues.

The CDR3 bases are TGTGCTAGTGGTTTGGACCTCCCCTTGTATGGCTACACCTTC. Protein product: CASGLDLPLYGYTF. The V gene is TRBV12-5, the J gene TRBJ1-2, with unresolved D. The germline V and J ends were trimmed by 1 base and 5 bases, with 11 bases remaining between them. The CDR3 totals 14 residues. Looked up from germline, CDR1 is LGHNT and CDR2 is FRNRAP.

The rearrangement links TRBV7-8 to TRBJ2-3; 11 bases line up with TRBD2. V lost 4 bases to trimming and J lost 4 bases; unmatched junction nucleotides: 13. The CDR3 sequence is 18 residues long. Germline V gene lookup returns CDR1 SGHVS and CDR2 FQNEAQ. The CDR3 DNA reads as TGTGCCAGCAGCTCAGATCTTAGCGGGGGGGCTTGGGCAGATACGCAGTATTTT. It specifies CASSSDLSGGAWADTQYF.

This chain uses TRBV30 with TRBJ1-2; 8 bases fit TRBD1. CDR1 is GTSNPN, CDR2 SVGIG, per germline (reference sequence). The length of the CDR3 is 12 residues. The V gene end was trimmed by 5 bases and the J gene end by 2 bases; junction bases not matched to a gene: 1. The CDR3 here is CAWGQGNYGYTF. CDR3 DNA: TGTGCCTGGGGACAGGGCAACTATGGCTACACCTTC.

The gene calls are TRBV6-1 and TRBJ1-2, with D perhaps TRBD1 (5 bases). Germline V gene data show CDR1 as MNHNS and CDR2 as SASEGT. With 11 bases removed from V and 5 bases from J, the gap between germline ends came to 6 bases. CDR3 size: 9 residues. CDR3 DNA sequence: TGTGCCGCAGGGTATGGCTACACCTTC. Protein: CAAGYGYTF.

The chain couples TRBV27 to TRBJ2-7, with a tentative D call TRBD1 (6 bases). The V gene's germline CDR1 is MNHEY and CDR2 SMNVEV (reference sequence). CDR3 length equals 15 residues. V was cut by 0 bases and J by 2 bases, with 11 bases left in between. This CDR3 reads CASSLSAGDTYEQYF. CDR3 nucleotides: TGTGCCAGCAGTTTATCGGCAGGGGACACCTACGAGCAGTACTTC.

The CDR3 region has the DNA TGTGCCAGCTCACCATTGGACAGCAATGAGCAGTTCTTC. Translated, it gives CASSPLDSNEQFF. The chain links TRBV18 to TRBJ2-1, with TRBD1 as a possible D gene (6 bases). The CDR3 totals 13 residues. V was pared by 2 bases and J by 6 bases, with 8 bases between. Looked up from germline, CDR1 is KGHSH and CDR2 is LQKENI.

The J gene is TRBJ2-3, the V gene TRBV7-9, with D perhaps assigned TRBD1 or TRBD2 (6 bases each). CDR1 is SEHNR and CDR2 is FQNEAQ in the germline V gene (reference sequence). The V end lost 5 bases, the J end lost 1 base, and 13 bases lay between the germline ends. The CDR3 is made up of 15 amino acids. The CDR3 loop is CASSPTGAGTDTQYF. The CDR3 nucleotides are TGTGCCAGCAGCCCCACGGGGGCAGGCACAGATACGCAGTATTTT.